These 27 T cell receptor beta chains originate from one sample sequenced in a study of blood T cell repertoires in COVID-19. Assay used: immunoSEQ multiplex PCR; TCRdb lists only in-frame clones, some missing. The table lists about 200,000 clones, roughly 80% of them singletons, with 10% in the top ten. Source material: peripheral blood. The origin of the receptors is a woman older than 75 with acute or convalescent COVID-19.

The chain recombines TRBV29-1 with TRBJ1-4; D might be TRBD1 (5 bases). Trimming pared 5 bases from V and 0 bases from J, leaving 10 bases between. CDR3 length: 14 amino acids. Germline V lookup: CDR1 SQVTM, CDR2 ANQGSEA. The CDR3 reads CSVFTGATNEKLFF. DNA for the CDR3: TGCAGCGTTTTCACAGGCGCAACTAATGAAAAACTGTTTTTT.

The chain is built from TRBV7-3 and TRBJ2-3; TRBD2 matches at 8 bases. V shed 5 bases and J 3 bases; nucleotides not matched to a gene: 10. The CDR3 contains 16 residues. CDR1 and CDR2 from the germline V gene are SGHTA and FQGTGA. The chain's CDR3 is CASSPTGGRSTDTQYF. In DNA form, the CDR3 reads TGTGCCAGCAGCCCCACTGGCGGGAGGTCTACAGATACGCAGTATTTT.

The count of this clone is one. V gene TRBV12-3 or TRBV12-4 combines with J gene TRBJ2-5; possibly TRBD2 for D (6 bases). The CDR3 length is 13 residues. The germline V and J ends were trimmed by 5 bases and 1 base, with 8 bases remaining between them. CDR3 nucleotide sequence: TGTGCCAGCAGTCGGGGGATCCAAGAGACCCAGTACTTC. Translation: CASSRGIQETQYF.

As DNA, the CDR3 is TGTGCCAGCAGCTTAACTAGCGGGGGAGACACAGATACGCAGTATTTT. Its protein product is CASSLTSGGDTDTQYF. The chain is built from TRBV11-2 and TRBJ2-3, with 11 bases matching TRBD2. After removal of 2 bases from V and 2 bases from J, the junction contained 3 bases not matched to a gene. Germline values: CDR1 SGHAT, CDR2 FQNNGV. The CDR3 has 16 residues.

The chain recombines TRBV29-1 with TRBJ1-5; D may be TRBD1 (5 bases). The germline V and J ends were trimmed by 6 bases and 6 bases, with 18 bases remaining between them. The CDR3 has 14 residues. From germline, CDR1 is SQVTM and CDR2 ANQGSEA. In DNA form, the CDR3 reads TGCAGCGTGCGGTCGGCCAGGGAGGGTCAGCCCCAGCATTTT. This translates into CSVRSAREGQPQHF.

In its sample, this clone was seen once. The chain employs TRBV10-3 and TRBJ1-1; D gene unclear. Germline V gives CDR1 ENHRY, CDR2 SYGVKD. V lost 10 bases to trimming and J lost 0 bases, with 12 bases between them. This CDR3 contains 13 residues. The CDR3 region is CATSDNMNTEAFF. CDR3 bases: TGTGCCACCTCCGACAACATGAACACTGAAGCTTTCTTT.

In its sample, this clone was seen once. The chain links TRBV28 to TRBJ1-1; the match to TRBD1 covers 7 bases. Germline CDR1 and CDR2: MDHEN and SYDVKM. This CDR3 has 15 residues. The V gene end was trimmed by 4 bases and the J gene end by 0 bases; junction bases not matched to a gene: 5. CDR3 region: CASSSHRGMNTEAFF. The CDR3 DNA sequence: TGTGCCAGCAGTTCTCACAGGGGTATGAACACTGAAGCTTTCTTT.

The chain carries TRBV21-1 and TRBJ2-7; TRBD2, as called in the table, went unchecked against the DNA. TRBV21-1 is flagged as a pseudogene. The CDR3 has 14 residues. The CDR3 loop is CASIVSLKCYEQYF. CDR3 DNA sequence: TGTGCCAGCATTGTGAGTCTGAAGTGCTACGAGCAGTACTTC.

The gene calls are TRBV19 and TRBJ2-7; D uncertain. CDR3 length equals 13 residues. V was trimmed by 3 bases and J by 1 base, leaving 7 bases between them. Germline lookup yields CDR1 LNHDA and CDR2 SQIVND (reference sequence). CDR3 amino acids: CASSMVRSYEQYF. The CDR3 region has the DNA TGTGCCAGTAGTATGGTCAGGTCCTACGAGCAGTACTTC. Filled out from reference TRBV19 and TRBJ2-7, the complete variable domain reads DGGITQSPKYLFRKEGQNVTLSCEQNLNHDAMYWYRQDPGQGLRLIYYSQIVNDFQKGDIAEGYSVSREKKESFPLTVTSAQKNPTAFYLCASSMVRSYEQYFGPGTRLTVT.

A remark on this clone: The same CDR3 arises from other DNA sequences in this sample as well. V and J are TRBV9 and TRBJ2-7; the match to TRBD2 covers 8 bases. The CDR3 covers 13 residues. Germline CDR1 reads SGDLS; CDR2 reads YYNGEE. The trim removed 2 bases at V and 7 bases at J, leaving 5 bases unmatched. The CDR3 protein is CASSVGLAGEQYF. For the CDR3, the DNA is TGTGCCAGCAGCGTTGGACTAGCTGGGGAGCAGTACTTC.

This chain connects TRBV7-2 to TRBJ2-5; D is perhaps TRBD2 (5 bases). Germline CDR1 and CDR2: SGHTA and FQGNSA. Trimming took off 5 bases at V and 4 bases at J, with 14 bases between the two ends. The CDR3 has 14 amino acids. The CDR3 DNA reads TGTGCCAGCAGCATAGACGCTGGGAGAGAGACCCAGTACTTC. Protein product: CASSIDAGRETQYF.

The chain couples TRBV24-1 to TRBJ1-2; no definite D call. V was cut by 4 bases and J by 0 bases, with 14 bases left in between. The CDR3 loop spans 16 amino acids. Germline CDR1 KGHDR, CDR2 SFDVKD. CDR3 protein: CATSDDRTGANYGYTF. CDR3 nucleotides: TGTGCCACCAGTGACGACCGGACCGGGGCTAACTATGGCTACACCTTC.

The chain combines TRBV24-1 with TRBJ2-1; 13 bases align to TRBD2. The germline gives CDR1 KGHDR, CDR2 SFDVKD. Unmatched junction bases numbered 7, after V lost 4 bases and J lost 8 bases. This CDR3 spans 16 amino acids. CDR3 nucleotide sequence: TGTGCCACCAGTGACCGGACTAGCGGGAGAGTAGATGAGCAGTTCTTC. This sequence encodes CATSDRTSGRVDEQFF.

The table lists this clone with a few counts. The V and J genes are TRBV6-4 and TRBJ2-5; 9 bases are shared with TRBD2. From germline, CDR1 is MRHNA and CDR2 SNTAGT. The junction had 12 bases not matched to a gene; V was cut back by 6 bases and J by 1 base. The CDR3 extends over 17 amino acids. CDR3 nucleotide sequence: TGTGCCAGCAGCTCCTCCTCTTCTAGCGGGGCCCAAGAGACCCAGTACTTC. It is translated as CASSSSSSSGAQETQYF.

Only a few counts were recorded for this clone. The rearrangement links TRBV29-1 to TRBJ1-1; weak D call: TRBD1 (5 bases). This CDR3 is 14 amino acids long. Germline V gene sequence: CDR1 SQVTM, CDR2 ANQGSEA. The V end lost 4 bases, the J end lost 4 bases, and 16 bases lay between the germline ends. The CDR3 loop reads CSVAAGGSITEAFF. CDR3 sequence (DNA): TGCAGCGTTGCGGCCGGGGGTAGTATCACTGAAGCTTTCTTT. The variable domain in full, completed from reference TRBV29-1 and TRBJ1-1, reads SAVISQKPSRDICQRGTSLTIQCQVDSQVTMMFWYRQQPGQSLTLIATANQGSEATYESGFVIDKFPISRPNLTFSTLTVSNMSPEDSSIYLCSVAAGGSITEAFFGQGTRLTVV.

The chain carries TRBV18 and TRBJ1-2; perhaps TRBD1 as D (5 bases). V was clipped by 6 bases and J by 8 bases, with 19 bases between them. The CDR3 covers 14 residues. The germline CDR1 and CDR2 sequences are KGHSH and LQKENI. CDR3 sequence: CASSRQGGAQGYTF. The CDR3 DNA is TGTGCCAGCTCCCGCCAGGGAGGGGCTCAGGGCTACACCTTC. Together with reference TRBV18 and TRBJ1-2, the CDR3 gives the full variable domain: NAGVMQNPRHLVRRRGQEARLRCSPMKGHSHVYWYRQLPEEGLKFMVYLQKENIIDESGMPKERFSAEFPKEGPSILRIQQVVRGDSAAYFCASSRQGGAQGYTFGSGTRLTVV.

The rearrangement links TRBV19 to TRBJ1-1, with D unclear. Trimming stripped 4 bases from V and 5 bases from J, with 14 bases between. CDR1 LNHDA and CDR2 SQIVND come from the germline V gene (reference sequence). The CDR3 has 14 amino acids. The CDR3 coding sequence is TGTGCCAGTAGTAATTTTGGACGGAGGACTGAAGCTTTCTTT. As protein: CASSNFGRRTEAFF.

This clone was detected only once. The rearrangement links TRBV9 to TRBJ2-1; 12 bases are shared with TRBD2. This CDR3 spans 17 amino acids. With 0 bases clipped from V and 9 bases from J, the junction kept 10 bases outside the gene matches. Germline assignment: CDR1 SGDLS and CDR2 YYNGEE. The CDR3 nucleotides are TGTGCCAGCAGCGTAGGAGAATCTAGCGGGGGGGCCTTTGAGCAGTTCTTC. The encoded protein is CASSVGESSGGAFEQFF. Variable domain in full (rest from reference TRBV9 and TRBJ2-1): DSGVTQTPKHLITATGQRVTLRCSPRSGDLSVYWYQQSLDQGLQFLIQYYNGEERAKGNILERFSAQQFPDLHSELNLSSLELGDSALYFCASSVGESSGGAFEQFFGPGTRLTVL.

As for this clone: The sample has other DNA sequences that encode this CDR3 too. The chain has TRBV6-5 and TRBJ2-5; TRBD1 matches 9 bases. V was pared by 0 bases and J by 4 bases, with 0 bases of the junction left unmatched. CDR3 length: 14 residues. The germline V gene has CDR1 MNHEY and CDR2 SVGAGI. The CDR3: CASSYSTGGETQYF. Here the CDR3 DNA reads TGTGCCAGCAGTTACTCGACAGGGGGAGAGACCCAGTACTTC.

The rearrangement uses TRBV4-1 and TRBJ2-7, with TRBD2 matching over 7 bases. Germline V gives CDR1 MGHRA, CDR2 YSYEKL. The CDR3 is 17 amino acids. J lost 0 bases, V lost 1 base, and 9 bases had no gene match. The CDR3 loop is CASSQAIQAGDSYEQYF. In DNA, the CDR3 is TGCGCCAGCAGCCAAGCCATTCAGGCGGGAGACTCCTACGAGCAGTACTTC.

The chain combines TRBV18 with TRBJ1-2; no clear D. This CDR3 is built from 14 residues. CDR1 KGHSH and CDR2 LQKENI come from the germline V gene. V shed 6 bases and J shed 7 bases, with 18 bases lying between them. CDR3 amino acids: CASSPANGPSGYTF. CDR3 sequence (DNA): TGTGCCAGCTCCCCTGCGAATGGCCCTAGTGGCTACACCTTC.

The rearrangement links TRBV3-1 (or the pseudogene TRBV3-2) to TRBJ2-1; D ambiguous. The CDR3 is 14 residues long. Trimming took off 1 base at V and 8 bases at J, with 12 bases between the two ends. Looked up from germline, CDR1 is LGHDT and CDR2 is YNNKEL (reference sequence). The CDR3 sequence is CASSQGLVVYEQFF. CDR3 DNA: TGTGCCAGCAGCCAAGGGCTAGTGGTCTATGAGCAGTTCTTC.

The chain employs TRBV4-1 and TRBJ1-2; 8 nucleotides line up with TRBD1. CDR3 length equals 15 residues. Germline CDR1 is MGHRA and CDR2 is YSYEKL. V dropped 0 bases and J dropped 3; count of bases not matched to a gene: 3. CDR3 coding DNA: TGCGCCAGCAGCCAAGATTGGGGACAGGACTATGGCTACACCTTC. Translation gives CASSQDWGQDYGYTF.

Only a few counts were recorded for this clone. V and J are TRBV19 and TRBJ1-1; D is unresolved. The germline V gene encodes CDR1 LNHDA and CDR2 SQIVND (reference sequence). The CDR3 has 13 residues. With 5 bases removed from V and 0 bases from J, the gap between germline ends came to 7 bases. The CDR3, as DNA: TGTGCCAGTAGTCAACAGATGAACACTGAAGCTTTCTTT. Translating it yields CASSQQMNTEAFF.

This clone was recorded only once. This sequence joins TRBV5-1 and TRBJ2-1, with 14 bases that match TRBD2. Germline-derived CDR1 and CDR2 are SGHRS and YFSETQ. J gave up 7 bases and V 4 bases, and 13 bases lay outside the gene matches. The CDR3 runs 18 residues. DNA for the CDR3: TGCGCCAGCAGCCTGACCGGGACTAGCGGGAGAGGCGGGAATGAGCAGTTCTTC. Translated: CASSLTGTSGRGGNEQFF.

The V gene is TRBV25-1, the J gene TRBJ1-1; a possible D gene is TRBD1 (5 bases). CDR3 size: 13 residues. Trimming removed 7 bases at V and 0 bases at J, with 9 bases between. Germline V gene data show CDR1 as MGHDK and CDR2 as SYGVNS. The CDR3 is CASTRQMNTEAFF. The CDR3 nucleotides read TGTGCCAGCACCCGACAGATGAACACTGAAGCTTTCTTT.

This clone was recorded many times. The rearrangement links TRBV24-1 to TRBJ2-7, with TRBD1 matching 8 bases. CDR3 length equals 13 residues. The trim removed 6 bases at V and 6 bases at J, leaving 6 bases unmatched. CDR1 is KGHDR, CDR2 SFDVKD, per germline. CDR3 protein: CATSPAGGFEQYF. In DNA form, the CDR3 reads TGTGCCACCAGTCCGGCAGGGGGCTTCGAGCAGTACTTC.